A selection of T cell receptor beta chains follows, all from one sample in a study of T cells after yellow fever vaccination. Via MiXCR, TCRdb re-called the 5' RACE reads, giving one row per CDR3 protein. The data hold some 300,000 distinct CDR3 sequences, with approximately 10% observed a single time. The sample consisted of CD4+ T cells sorted from PBMCs, taken 5 days after the yellow fever booster vaccination. The receptors originated from a man aged 18 to 30 who received the YFV17D yellow fever vaccine. The CDR3 runs from the conserved cysteine through the conserved F or W. The D gene is left open where the match is weak. Part of the rows lack a size; the others show once, few, many or a class for expanded clones.

CDR3 protein	CDR3 DNA	clone size	D gene	V gene	J gene
CASSRTANQPQHF	TGTGCCAGCAGCCGGACGGCTAATCAGCCCCAGCATTTT	few	-	TRBV7-2	TRBJ1-5
CASSPQGSLSYGYTF	TGTGCCAGCAGCCCACAGGGGAGCCTTAGCTATGGCTACACCTTC	-	TRBD1	TRBV5-5	TRBJ1-2
CATRTGNGNIHEQYF	TGTGCCACCCGAACGGGGAACGGGAATATCCACGAGCAGTACTTC	few	-	TRBV18	TRBJ2-7
CASSPGITSGKTGELFF	TGTGCCAGCAGCCCAGGGATTACGTCAGGGAAAACCGGGGAGCTGTTTTTT	-	-	TRBV7-3	TRBJ2-2
CASSLGINTEAFF	TGCGCCAGCAGCTTAGGGATTAACACTGAAGCTTTCTTT	-	-	TRBV5-1	TRBJ1-1
CASSYKRTSGTGELFF	TGTGCCAGCAGTTACAAAAGGACTAGTGGCACCGGGGAGCTGTTTTTT	few	TRBD2	TRBV6-2/TRBV6-3	TRBJ2-2
CATLGHANTEAFF	TGTGCCACCTTAGGACACGCTAACACTGAAGCTTTCTTT	few	-	TRBV7-3	TRBJ1-1
CASSTGGGSGNTIYF	TGTGCCAGCAGCACAGGCGGGGGTTCTGGAAACACCATATATTTT	-	-	TRBV13	TRBJ1-3
CATRSTPPSYNEQFF	TGTGCCACCAGGAGCACACCCCCTTCCTACAATGAGCAGTTCTTC	-	-	TRBV24-1	TRBJ2-1
CASSYSSGSGYTF	TGTGCCAGCAGTTACTCTTCGGGGAGTGGCTACACCTTC	-	-	TRBV6-5	TRBJ1-2
CASTPAGQTNEKLFF	TGTGCCAGCACCCCCGCCGGGCAGACTAATGAAAAACTGTTTTTT	few	-	TRBV9	TRBJ1-4
CASSLPALAGGSTDTQYF	TGTGCCAGCAGTCTCCCGGCCCTAGCGGGGGGAAGCACAGATACGCAGTATTTT	few	TRBD2	TRBV4-2	TRBJ2-3
CASRGLENSPLHF	TGTGCCAGCCGGGGGTTAGAGAATTCACCCCTCCACTTT	few	-	TRBV6-6	TRBJ1-6
CASSIVFRVSNQPQHF	TGTGCCAGTAGTATAGTATTCCGGGTTAGCAATCAGCCCCAGCATTTT	-	-	TRBV19	TRBJ1-5
CASRSVLSNQPQHF	TGCGCCAGCAGGTCGGTGCTCAGCAATCAGCCCCAGCATTTT	many	-	TRBV4-1	TRBJ1-5
CSAGGEIEAFF	TGCAGTGCTGGAGGGGAGATTGAAGCTTTCTTT	many	-	TRBV20-1	TRBJ1-1
CASSYTGVDEKLFF	TGTGCCAGCAGCTACACAGGGGTTGATGAAAAACTGTTTTTT	few	TRBD1	TRBV11-2	TRBJ1-4
CASSQEGMTVANYGYTF	TGCGCCAGCAGCCAAGAGGGGATGACCGTAGCTAACTATGGCTACACCTTC	-	-	TRBV4-3	TRBJ1-2
CASSLDQGGQPQHF	TGCGCCAGCAGCTTGGATCAGGGAGGCCAGCCCCAGCATTTT	many	-	TRBV5-1	TRBJ1-5
CASSQLGIELFF	TGTGCCAGCAGCCAGCTGGGTATAGAACTGTTTTTT	few	-	TRBV3-1	TRBJ1-4
CSAPIGQGAGGYTF	TGCAGTGCCCCCATAGGACAGGGGGCGGGTGGCTACACCTTC	-	TRBD1	TRBV20-1	TRBJ1-2
CASSPDLALYEQYF	TGTGCCAGCTCACCGGATTTGGCGTTATACGAGCAGTACTTC	-	-	TRBV18	TRBJ2-7
CASSFSGQVNQPQHF	TGTGCCAGCAGTTTTTCGGGACAGGTTAATCAGCCCCAGCATTTT	-	TRBD1	TRBV27	TRBJ1-5
CASSNTLGQETQYF	TGTGCCAGCAGTAACACACTAGGTCAAGAGACCCAGTACTTC	-	-	TRBV6-5	TRBJ2-5
CASHRTGGEETQYF	TGTGCCAGCCACCGGACAGGCGGAGAAGAGACCCAGTACTTC	few	TRBD1	TRBV3-1	TRBJ2-5
CASRDRATTNEKLFF	TGTGCCAGCAGGGACAGGGCAACAACTAATGAAAAACTGTTTTTT	many	TRBD1	TRBV7-2	TRBJ1-4
CASSTDPFTEAFF	TGTGCCAGCAGTACGGACCCTTTCACTGAAGCTTTCTTT	few	-	TRBV7-9	TRBJ1-1
CASSLETDSPLHF	TGTGCCAGCAGCTTAGAGACGGATTCACCCCTCCACTTT	-	-	TRBV11-2	TRBJ1-6
CATSDSGAGRNEQFF	TGTGCCACCAGTGATTCTGGGGCCGGACGCAATGAGCAGTTCTTC	-	-	TRBV24-1	TRBJ2-1
CASSGAGFGTQYF	TGTGCCAGCAGTGGCGCAGGGTTTGGGACCCAGTACTTC	-	-	TRBV6-2/TRBV6-3	TRBJ2-5
CASSSGQGYQPQHF	TGTGCCAGCAGTTCTGGACAGGGGTATCAGCCCCAGCATTTT	few	TRBD1	TRBV6-2/TRBV6-3	TRBJ1-5
CASSPPAGNVDTIYF	TGTGCCAGCAGCCCCCCGGCGGGGAACGTGGACACCATATATTTT	few	-	TRBV9	TRBJ1-3
CASSLGGGPSGGDTQYF	TGTGCCAGCAGTTTAGGCGGGGGGCCTAGCGGCGGAGATACGCAGTATTTT	many	TRBD2	TRBV12-3/TRBV12-4	TRBJ2-3
CASSPDGNYGYTF	TGTGCCAGCAGCCCTGACGGAAACTATGGCTACACCTTC	many	-	TRBV11-2	TRBJ1-2
CASSLKGQGIVETQYF	TGTGCCAGCAGCTTGAAGGGACAGGGGATCGTGGAGACCCAGTACTTC	-	TRBD1	TRBV5-6	TRBJ2-5
CASSLSRTNSYEQYF	TGTGCCAGCAGCTTAAGCAGGACCAACTCCTACGAGCAGTACTTC	few	-	TRBV7-2	TRBJ2-7
CASSQTGGSSGSSYEQYF	TGTGCCAGCAGTCAGACAGGGGGGAGTAGCGGGTCTTCCTACGAGCAGTACTTC	few	TRBD1	TRBV6-6	TRBJ2-7
CSGFSGGGEQFF	TGCAGTGGATTCTCGGGTGGCGGTGAGCAGTTCTTC	-	-	TRBV20-1	TRBJ2-1
CASSALGSGGAYGYTF	TGTGCCAGCAGCGCCTTGGGGTCAGGGGGCGCCTATGGCTACACCTTC	-	TRBD1	TRBV9	TRBJ1-2
CASSPGGLNTEAFF	TGTGCCAGCTCACCGGGGGGGCTGAACACTGAAGCTTTCTTT	many	-	TRBV18	TRBJ1-1
CASSLGRLNTEAFF	TGTGCCAGCAGCTTAGGACGGCTGAACACTGAAGCTTTCTTT	many	-	TRBV7-9	TRBJ1-1
CASSQGRTGYTSNTGELFF	TGCGCCAGCAGCCAAGGACGTACAGGCTACACCTCGAACACCGGGGAGCTGTTTTTT	many	-	TRBV4-1	TRBJ2-2
CSGGYNEQFF	TGCAGCGGGGGGTACAATGAGCAGTTCTTC	few	-	TRBV29-1	TRBJ2-1
CASSVGGLTYGYTF	TGTGCCAGCAGCGTAGGGGGGCTCACCTATGGCTACACCTTC	-	-	TRBV9	TRBJ1-2
CATGLGGAGETQYF	TGTGCCACCGGGTTAGGCGGGGCTGGGGAGACCCAGTACTTC	few	-	TRBV7-8	TRBJ2-5
CASTPREDTEAFF	TGTGCCAGCACCCCCAGAGAGGACACTGAAGCTTTCTTT	many	-	TRBV7-9	TRBJ1-1
CASSLGQGGDNEQFF	TGTGCCAGCAGCTTAGGCCAAGGGGGTGACAATGAGCAGTTCTTC	-	-	TRBV7-3	TRBJ2-1
CASSPTSIALLGDDSGNTIYF	TGTGCCAGCAGCCCCACGTCGATAGCCTTACTCGGGGATGACTCTGGAAACACCATATATTTT	-	-	TRBV2	TRBJ1-3
CASSPRSWAQYF	TGTGCCAGCAGTCCTAGGAGTTGGGCGCAGTATTTT	few	-	TRBV12-3/TRBV12-4	TRBJ2-3